This T cell receptor (beta chain) was recovered during a study of cytomegalovirus exposure and HLA in healthy donors. Study-level points and caveats: There were approximately 150 TCR beta chains listed as cytomegalovirus-associated. With high specificity and sensitivity, the classifier reportedly diagnosed cytomegalovirus status. Excluded were some V segments that proved indistinguishable, including TRBV6-2 and TRBV6-3. A prior analysis recorded that most TCR beta V segments were productive about 87% or about 30% of the time.

As regards this clone: Its specificity is not known.

The trim removed 0 bases at V and 5 bases at J, leaving 9 bases unmatched. CDR1 LNHNV and CDR2 YYDKDF come from the germline V gene (reference sequence). This CDR3 contains 18 residues. PCR used 60 Vbeta primers and 13 Jbeta primers. The protocol was immunoSEQ multiplex PCR, while the TCRdb copy is restricted to in-frame clones and leaves out a portion. This sample has about 170,000 clones, with about 85% found just once. Sequencing input: PBMCs. The sequence was obtained from a boy under 10 years old in good health and CMV-seronegative. This chain connects TRBV15 to TRBJ2-7; 14 nucleotides line up with TRBD2. The CDR3 sequence: CATSRDPGTSGRFDEQYF. The CDR3 region has the DNA TGTGCCACCAGCAGAGACCCCGGGACTAGCGGGAGATTCGACGAGCAGTACTTC. The entire variable domain, with the rest obtained from reference TRBV15 and TRBJ2-7, is as follows: DAMVIQNPRYQVTQFGKPVTLSCSQTLNHNVMYWYQQKSSQAPKLLFHYYDKDFNNEADTPDNFQSRRPNTSFCFLDIRSPGLGDTAMYLCATSRDPGTSGRFDEQYFGPGTRLTVT.